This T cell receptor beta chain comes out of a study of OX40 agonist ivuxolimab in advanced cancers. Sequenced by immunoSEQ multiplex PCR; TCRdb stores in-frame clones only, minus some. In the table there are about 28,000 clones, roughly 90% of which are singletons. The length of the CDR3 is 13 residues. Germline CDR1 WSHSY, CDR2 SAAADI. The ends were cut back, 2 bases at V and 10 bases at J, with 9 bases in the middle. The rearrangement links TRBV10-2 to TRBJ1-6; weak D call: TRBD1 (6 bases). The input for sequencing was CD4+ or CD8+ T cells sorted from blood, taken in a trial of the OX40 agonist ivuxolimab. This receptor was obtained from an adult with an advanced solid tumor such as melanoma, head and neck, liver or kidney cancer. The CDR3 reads CASSETGQSPLHF. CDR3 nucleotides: TGCGCCAGCAGTGAGACAGGGCAGTCACCCCTCCACTTT.